The clone carrying this T cell receptor (beta chain) came up a few times. Antigen specificity is unknown. Patients affected by ophthalmopathy presented a Clinical Activity Score of at least 3, a NOSPECS grade of at least 4, and disease duration below 3 months. The investigators amplified TCR beta CDR3 regions from RNA transcripts. A set of HTBI primers served as the primers for a first-round RT-PCR of the TCR CDR3. TCRdb analysed the multiplex PCR reads with MiXCR anew, one entry per CDR3 protein. The sample yields 500,000 to 650,000 distinct CDR3 sequences, 15% to 20% seen once. The data belong to a study of T cells in Graves' hyperthyroidism and ophthalmopathy. CDR1 PRHDT and CDR2 FYEKMQ come from the germline V gene (reference sequence). This CDR3 comprises 12 residues. V was trimmed by 4 bases and J by 11 bases, leaving 9 bases between them. General study points: Most thyroid-expanded clonotypes above 0.001 were also found in blood.

Sequences were obtained from blood. This chain connects TRBV13 to TRBJ1-6; D gene uncertain. This receptor was identified in a man between 40 and 49 years old with Graves' ophthalmopathy. CDR3 nucleotide sequence: TGTGCCAGCAGCTCGGACGGTACACCCCTCCACTTT. Amino acids: CASSSDGTPLHF. Full variable domain (outside the CDR3, taken from reference TRBV13 and TRBJ1-6): AAGVIQSPRHLIKEKRETATLKCYPIPRHDTVYWYQQGPGQDPQFLISFYEKMQSDKGSIPDRFSAQQFSDYHSELNMSSLELGDSALYFCASSSDGTPLHFGNGTRLTVT.